This T cell receptor (beta chain) was recorded in a study of Ad26.COV2.S vaccination and SARS-CoV-2 variants. Regarding the study as a whole: Breadth measured for non-spike TCRs was similar across vaccine and placebo recipients.

Profiled with immunoSEQ multiplex PCR; TCRdb holds only in-frame clones, not every one. This table has roughly 140,000 clones, roughly 89% appearing once. For this clone: Its antigen is not identified.

The sample in question was peripheral blood, obtained after recovery from COVID-19. This sequence originates from a human donor who had recovered from COVID-19.

CDR3 sequence: CASSLQGSYEQYF. CDR3 nucleotide sequence: TGCGCCAGCAGCCTTCAGGGTAGCTACGAGCAGTACTTC. The genes are TRBV4-1 and TRBJ2-7, with a weak D call TRBD1 (5 bases). Germline loops: CDR1 MGHRA, CDR2 YSYEKL. The CDR3 sequence is 13 residues long. Trimming left V 4 bases short and J 3 bases short, with 10 bases between.